A single T cell receptor (beta chain) is shown here with its context. Recovered status in Cohort 3 required two negative PCRs, clearance, or symptom resolution. The sample comes from a study of blood T cell repertoires in COVID-19. Trimming removed 2 bases at V and 5 bases at J, with 12 bases between. This CDR3 spans 14 amino acids. Per germline, CDR1 MNHNS and CDR2 SASEGT. Here immunoSEQ multiplex PCR was the method, and the copy in TCRdb shows in-frame clones only, minus some. The sample lists 140,000 or so clones; 87% were seen once. Sequenced: PBMCs or T cells enriched from blood (not recorded which). The TCR sequence derives from a man in his fifties or sixties who had recovered from COVID-19. V gene TRBV6-1 combines with J gene TRBJ1-2, with D possibly being TRBD1 (5 bases). CDR3 region: CASSERGPRYGYTF. Written as DNA, the CDR3 is TGTGCCAGCAGTGAAAGGGGCCCCAGATATGGCTACACCTTC.